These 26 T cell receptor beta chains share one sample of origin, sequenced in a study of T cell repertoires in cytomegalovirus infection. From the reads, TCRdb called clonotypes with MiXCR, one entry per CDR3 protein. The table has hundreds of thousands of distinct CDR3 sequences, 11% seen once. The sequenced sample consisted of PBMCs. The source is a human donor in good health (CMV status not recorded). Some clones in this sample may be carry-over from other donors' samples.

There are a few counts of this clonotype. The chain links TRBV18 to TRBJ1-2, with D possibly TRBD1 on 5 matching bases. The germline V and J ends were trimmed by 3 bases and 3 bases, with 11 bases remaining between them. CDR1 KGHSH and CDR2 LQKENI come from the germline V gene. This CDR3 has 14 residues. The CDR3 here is CASSPARVDYGYTF. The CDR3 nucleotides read TGTGCCAGCTCACCGGCCAGGGTGGACTATGGCTACACCTTC.

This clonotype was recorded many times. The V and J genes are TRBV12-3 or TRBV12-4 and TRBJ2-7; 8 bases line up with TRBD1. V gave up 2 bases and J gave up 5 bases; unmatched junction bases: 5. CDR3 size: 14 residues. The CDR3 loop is CASSLPQGANEQYF. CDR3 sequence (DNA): TGTGCCAGCAGTTTACCCCAGGGGGCGAACGAGCAGTACTTC.

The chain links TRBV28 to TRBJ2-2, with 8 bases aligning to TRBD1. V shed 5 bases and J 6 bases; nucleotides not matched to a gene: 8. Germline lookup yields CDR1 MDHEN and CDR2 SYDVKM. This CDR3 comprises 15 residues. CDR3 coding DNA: TGTGCCAGCAGTCCCTCGGACAGGGCCGCCGGGGAGCTGTTTTTT. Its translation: CASSPSDRAAGELFF.

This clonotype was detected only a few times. CDR3 bases: TGTGCCAGCAGTGCAGGAACCGAGACCCAGTACTTC. Translation: CASSAGTETQYF. V and J are TRBV2 and TRBJ2-5; D gene ambiguous. CDR3 length: 12 residues. CDR1 and CDR2 from the germline V gene are SNHLY and FYNNEI. Trimming pared 4 bases from V and 5 bases from J, leaving 8 bases between.

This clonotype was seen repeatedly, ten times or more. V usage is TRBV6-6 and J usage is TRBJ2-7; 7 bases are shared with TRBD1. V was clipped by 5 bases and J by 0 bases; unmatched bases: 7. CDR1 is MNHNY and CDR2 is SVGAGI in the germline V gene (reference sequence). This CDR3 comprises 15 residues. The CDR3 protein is CASSPGTDISYEQYF. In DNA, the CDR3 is TGTGCCAGCAGTCCAGGGACAGACATCTCCTACGAGCAGTACTTC.

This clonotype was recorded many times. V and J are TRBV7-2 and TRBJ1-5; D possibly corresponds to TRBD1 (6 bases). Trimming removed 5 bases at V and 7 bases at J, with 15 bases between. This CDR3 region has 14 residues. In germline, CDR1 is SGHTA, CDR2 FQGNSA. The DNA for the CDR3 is TGTGCCAGCAGCCCCAGGAGTGGACAGCAGCCCCAGCATTTT. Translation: CASSPRSGQQPQHF.

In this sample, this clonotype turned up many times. CDR3 region: CASSLRTTNQPQHF. The CDR3 region has the DNA TGTGCCAGCAGTTTGCGGACAACCAATCAGCCCCAGCATTTT. The chain employs TRBV28 and TRBJ1-5; the D gene is possibly TRBD1 (5 bases). V was pared by 3 bases and J by 3 bases, with 9 bases between. Germline V CDR1 and CDR2: MDHEN, SYDVKM. This CDR3 is built from 14 residues.

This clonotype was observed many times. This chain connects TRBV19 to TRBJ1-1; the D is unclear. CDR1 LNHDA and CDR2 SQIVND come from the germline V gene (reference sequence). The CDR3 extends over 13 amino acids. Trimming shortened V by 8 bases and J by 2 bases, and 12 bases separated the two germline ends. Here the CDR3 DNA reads TGTGCCAGTCCACGGACCGCTAACACTGAAGCTTTCTTT. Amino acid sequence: CASPRTANTEAFF.

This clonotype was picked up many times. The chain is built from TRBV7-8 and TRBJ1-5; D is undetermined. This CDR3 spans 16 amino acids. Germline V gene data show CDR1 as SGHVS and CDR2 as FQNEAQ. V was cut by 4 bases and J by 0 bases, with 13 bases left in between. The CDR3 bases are TGTGCCAGCAGCTCCCTACCCCCTTATAGCAATCAGCCCCAGCATTTT. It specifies CASSSLPPYSNQPQHF.

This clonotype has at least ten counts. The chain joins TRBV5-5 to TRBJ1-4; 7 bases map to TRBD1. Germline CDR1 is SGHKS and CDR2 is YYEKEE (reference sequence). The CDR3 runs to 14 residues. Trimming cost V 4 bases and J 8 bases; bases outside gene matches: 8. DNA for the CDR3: TGTGCCAGCAGCAACCGACAGGGAGGCGAAAAACTGTTTTTT. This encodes CASSNRQGGEKLFF.

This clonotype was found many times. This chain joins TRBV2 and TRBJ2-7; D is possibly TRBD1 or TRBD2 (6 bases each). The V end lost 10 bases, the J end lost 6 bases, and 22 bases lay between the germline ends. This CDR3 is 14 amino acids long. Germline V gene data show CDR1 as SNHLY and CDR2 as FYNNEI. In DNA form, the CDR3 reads TGTGCCACCTACAGGGAGCAGGAGGAGGGCGAGCAGTACTTC. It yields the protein CATYREQEEGEQYF.

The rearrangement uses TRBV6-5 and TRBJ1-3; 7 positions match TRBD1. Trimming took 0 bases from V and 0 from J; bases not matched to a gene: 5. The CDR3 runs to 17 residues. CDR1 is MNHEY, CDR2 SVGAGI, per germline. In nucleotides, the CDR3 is TGTGCCAGCAGTTACTCACAGGGGACGAGCTCTGGAAACACCATATATTTT. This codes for CASSYSQGTSSGNTIYF.

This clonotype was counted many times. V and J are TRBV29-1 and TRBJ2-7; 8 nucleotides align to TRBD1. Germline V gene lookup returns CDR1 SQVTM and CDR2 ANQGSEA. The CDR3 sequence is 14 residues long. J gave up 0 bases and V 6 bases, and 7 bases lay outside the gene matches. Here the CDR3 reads CSVPDRVNSYEQYF. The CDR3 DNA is TGCAGCGTACCGGACAGGGTGAACTCCTACGAGCAGTACTTC.

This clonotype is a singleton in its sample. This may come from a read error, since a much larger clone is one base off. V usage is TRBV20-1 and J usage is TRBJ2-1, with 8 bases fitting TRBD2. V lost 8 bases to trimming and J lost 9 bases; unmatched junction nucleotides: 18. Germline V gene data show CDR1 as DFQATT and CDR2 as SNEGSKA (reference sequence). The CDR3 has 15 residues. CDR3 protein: CSTPRAGEGIGEQFF. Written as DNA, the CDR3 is TGCAGTACTCCCCGAGCGGGAGAAGGTATAGGTGAGCAGTTCTTC.

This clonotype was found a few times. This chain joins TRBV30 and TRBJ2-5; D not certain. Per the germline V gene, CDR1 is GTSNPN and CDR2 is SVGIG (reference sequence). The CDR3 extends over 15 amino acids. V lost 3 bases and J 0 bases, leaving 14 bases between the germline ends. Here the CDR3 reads CAWSLEGWYQETQYF. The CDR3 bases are TGTGCCTGGAGCCTGGAAGGGTGGTACCAAGAGACCCAGTACTTC.

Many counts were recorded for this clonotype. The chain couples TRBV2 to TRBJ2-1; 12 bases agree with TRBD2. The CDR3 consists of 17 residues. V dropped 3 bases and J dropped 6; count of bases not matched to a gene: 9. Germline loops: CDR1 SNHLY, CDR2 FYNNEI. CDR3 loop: CASSDPRTSGNFNEQFF. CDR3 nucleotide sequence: TGTGCCAGCAGTGATCCCAGGACTAGCGGGAATTTCAATGAGCAGTTCTTC.

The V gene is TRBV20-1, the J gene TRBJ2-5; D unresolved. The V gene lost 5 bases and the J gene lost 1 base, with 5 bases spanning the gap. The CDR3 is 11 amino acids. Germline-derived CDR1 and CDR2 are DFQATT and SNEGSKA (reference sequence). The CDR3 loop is CSAGFQETQYF. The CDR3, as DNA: TGCAGTGCTGGGTTCCAAGAGACCCAGTACTTC.

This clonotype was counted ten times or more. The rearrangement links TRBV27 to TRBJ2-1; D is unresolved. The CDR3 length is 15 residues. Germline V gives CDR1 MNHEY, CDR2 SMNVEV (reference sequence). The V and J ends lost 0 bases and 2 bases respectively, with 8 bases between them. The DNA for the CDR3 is TGTGCCAGCAGTTTATCTGTAGACACCTACAATGAGCAGTTCTTC. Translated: CASSLSVDTYNEQFF.

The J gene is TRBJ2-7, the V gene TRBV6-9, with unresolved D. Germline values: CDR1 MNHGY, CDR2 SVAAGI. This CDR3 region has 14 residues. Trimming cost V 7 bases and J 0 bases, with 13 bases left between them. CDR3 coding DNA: TGTGCCAGCAAACCTGGTTTAAGCTCCTACGAGCAGTACTTC. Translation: CASKPGLSSYEQYF.

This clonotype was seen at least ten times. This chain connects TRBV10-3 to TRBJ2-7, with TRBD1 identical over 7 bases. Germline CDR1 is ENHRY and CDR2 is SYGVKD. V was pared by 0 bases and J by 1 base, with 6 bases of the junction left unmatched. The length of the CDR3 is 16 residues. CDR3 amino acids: CAISESRLQGSYEQYF. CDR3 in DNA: TGTGCCATCAGTGAGTCGAGATTACAGGGGTCCTACGAGCAGTACTTC.

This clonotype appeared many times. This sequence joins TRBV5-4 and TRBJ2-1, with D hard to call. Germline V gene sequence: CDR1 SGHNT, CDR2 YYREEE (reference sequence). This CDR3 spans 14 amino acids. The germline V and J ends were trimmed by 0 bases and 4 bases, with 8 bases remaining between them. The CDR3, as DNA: TGTGCCAGCAGCTTGGATAGGATTTACAATGAGCAGTTCTTC. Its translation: CASSLDRIYNEQFF.

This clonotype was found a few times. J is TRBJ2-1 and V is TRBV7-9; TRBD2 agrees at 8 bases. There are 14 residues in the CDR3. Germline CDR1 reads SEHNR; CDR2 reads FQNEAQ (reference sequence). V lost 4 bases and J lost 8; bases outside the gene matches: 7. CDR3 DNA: TGTGCCAGCAGCTACAGCGGGAGTTGGGATGAGCAGTTCTTC. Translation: CASSYSGSWDEQFF.

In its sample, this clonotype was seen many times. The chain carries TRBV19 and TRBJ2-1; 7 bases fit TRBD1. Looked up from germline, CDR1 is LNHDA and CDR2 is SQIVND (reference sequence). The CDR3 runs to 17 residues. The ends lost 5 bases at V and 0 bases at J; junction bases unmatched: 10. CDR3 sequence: CASSPWTGRPSYNEQFF. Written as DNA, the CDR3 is TGTGCCAGTAGTCCATGGACAGGCCGGCCCTCCTACAATGAGCAGTTCTTC.

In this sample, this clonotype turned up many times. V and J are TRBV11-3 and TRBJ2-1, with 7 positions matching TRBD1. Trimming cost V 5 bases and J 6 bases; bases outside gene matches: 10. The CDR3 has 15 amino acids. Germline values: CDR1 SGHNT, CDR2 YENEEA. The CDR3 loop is CASSPRGRVSNEQFF. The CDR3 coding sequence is TGTGCCAGCAGCCCAAGGGGGCGCGTGTCCAATGAGCAGTTCTTC.

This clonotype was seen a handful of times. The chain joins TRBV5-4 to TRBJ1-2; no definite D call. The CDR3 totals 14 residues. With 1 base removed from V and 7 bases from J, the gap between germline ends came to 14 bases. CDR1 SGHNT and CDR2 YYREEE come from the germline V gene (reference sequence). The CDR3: CASSLSTPWGGYTF. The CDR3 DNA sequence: TGTGCCAGCAGCTTGTCGACACCCTGGGGTGGCTACACCTTC.

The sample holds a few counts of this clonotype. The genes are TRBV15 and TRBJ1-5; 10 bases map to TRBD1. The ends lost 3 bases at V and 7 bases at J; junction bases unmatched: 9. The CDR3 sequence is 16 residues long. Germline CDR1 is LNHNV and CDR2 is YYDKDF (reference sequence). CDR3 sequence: CATSRRGDRGFQPQHF. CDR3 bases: TGTGCCACCAGCAGGAGAGGGGACAGGGGATTCCAGCCCCAGCATTTT.